The sequence of this TCR beta chain was determined in a study of identifying expanded T cells in peripheral blood. Broader study findings: Clone count variance between roughly 2-week samples rose with total template count. Over about two and four weeks, about 15 and 19 clones changed, versus around 1.2 between replicates.

V shed 5 bases and J 4 bases; nucleotides not matched to a gene: 8. CDR3 length: 15 amino acids. Germline V lookup: CDR1 MDHEN, CDR2 SYDVKM. During the collection period, no donor immune events like infections were recorded. Comments on this clone: Its cognate antigen is unknown.

TCRdb's table, derived via immunoSEQ multiplex PCR, lists solely in-frame clones and lacks some. Of about 100,000 clones in the sample, 88% were seen once. The sequence was collected from a person between 18 and 75 years old in good health. The sequencing sample was made of blood. This rearrangement joins TRBV28 to TRBJ1-5, with 7 positions matching TRBD1. The CDR3 sequence is CASSLTGVGNQPQHF. Written as DNA, the CDR3 is TGTGCCAGCAGTCTCACAGGGGTTGGTAATCAGCCCCAGCATTTT.